This entry lists 18 T cell receptor beta chains sequenced from one sample in a study of shared clonotypes between healthy human individuals (TCRdb year 2020). Receptors were amplified or captured by the immunoSEQ multiplex PCR assay. The immuneACCESS repertoire file appears here via TCRdb, limited to in-frame rearrangements. These files lack a portion of the clones; in checked studies, under half of the deficit traces to unresolved V genes, and the cause of the others is not known. Counted in this sample were about 1.4 million clones; approximately 97% of them appeared once. The leading ten clones occupy 0.95% to 1.5% of the sample. The sample taken for sequencing was naive CD4+ T cells sorted from blood. Per the publication, the cell subset or site label means: CD45RA+ positively selected. The receptors were sampled from a man aged 30 to 45 in good health.

The chain combines TRBV6-5 with TRBJ2-7, with a tentative D call TRBD1 (7 bases). The germline gives CDR1 MNHEY, CDR2 SVGAGI. The CDR3 extends over 13 amino acids. Trimming cost V 6 bases and J 5 bases, with 14 bases left between them. The CDR3 DNA is TGTGCCAGCAGACAGACAGGGAGGAACGAGCAGTACTTC. Amino acids: CASRQTGRNEQYF.

Remarks on this clone: The same CDR3 is also encoded by other DNA sequences in this sample. The chain couples TRBV7-8 to TRBJ2-3, with 13 bases identical to TRBD2. The CDR3 sequence is 16 residues long. The V gene's germline CDR1 is SGHVS and CDR2 FQNEAQ. V lost 0 bases and J lost 4; bases outside the gene matches: 1. CDR3 amino acids: CASSLALAGGADTQYF. The CDR3, as DNA: TGTGCCAGCAGCTTAGCACTAGCGGGGGGGGCAGATACGCAGTATTTT.

This rearrangement joins TRBV5-1 to TRBJ2-1; D might be TRBD2 (6 bases). The CDR3 is 13 residues long. Looked up from germline, CDR1 is SGHRS and CDR2 is YFSETQ. V gave up 1 base and J gave up 7 bases, with 9 bases separating them. The CDR3, as DNA: TGCGCCAGCAGCTTGATGACTAGAAATGAGCAGTTCTTC. Translation gives CASSLMTRNEQFF.

The CDR3 loop reads CATSREAGAVYEQYF. In nucleotides, the CDR3 is TGTGCCACCAGCAGAGAGGCGGGAGCTGTTTACGAGCAGTACTTC. The chain links TRBV15 to TRBJ2-7, with 7 bases lining up with TRBD2. CDR3 size: 15 residues. The ends lost 0 bases at V and 4 bases at J; junction bases unmatched: 6. CDR1 is LNHNV and CDR2 is YYDKDF in the germline V gene (reference sequence).

The rearrangement uses TRBV2 and TRBJ1-5; no firm D call. This CDR3 has 17 residues. V shed 0 bases and J shed 2 bases, with 14 bases lying between them. From germline, CDR1 is SNHLY and CDR2 FYNNEI. The CDR3 is CASSEAHLGSGNQPQHF. CDR3 bases: TGTGCCAGCAGTGAAGCGCATTTAGGTTCTGGCAATCAGCCCCAGCATTTT.

This chain uses TRBV5-5 with TRBJ1-2; D is undetermined. From germline, CDR1 is SGHKS and CDR2 YYEKEE (reference sequence). The CDR3 contains 12 residues. V was shortened by 4 bases and J by 4 bases, with 8 bases between the two germline ends. CDR3 region: CASSPGPYGYTF. The CDR3 DNA reads as TGTGCCAGCAGCCCCGGTCCCTATGGCTACACCTTC.

This clone was counted once. The V and J genes are TRBV11-2 and TRBJ1-4; D is uncertain. In germline, CDR1 is SGHAT, CDR2 FQNNGV. This CDR3 region has 13 residues. Trimming left V 0 bases short and J 3 bases short, with 2 bases between. Here the CDR3 reads CASSLEANEKLFF. The CDR3, as DNA: TGTGCCAGCAGCTTAGAGGCTAATGAAAAACTGTTTTTT. Drawing the rest from reference TRBV11-2 and TRBJ1-4, the complete variable domain is EAGVAQSPRYKIIEKRQSVAFWCNPISGHATLYWYQQILGQGPKLLIQFQNNGVVDDSQLPKDRFSAERLKGVDSTLKIQPAKLEDSAVYLCASSLEANEKLFFGSGTQLSVL.

This clone appeared once. The chain recombines TRBV11-2 with TRBJ2-7; TRBD1 aligns across 10 bases. This CDR3 spans 16 amino acids. Per the germline V gene, CDR1 is SGHAT and CDR2 is FQNNGV. J lost 2 bases, V lost 4 bases, and 8 bases had no gene match. Here the CDR3 DNA reads TGTGCCAGCAGCTCACTAAGGACAGGGGGAACCTACGAGCAGTACTTC. It yields the protein CASSSLRTGGTYEQYF.

The rearrangement joins TRBV7-2 to TRBJ2-3, with D unresolved. The germline CDR1 and CDR2 sequences are SGHTA and FQGNSA. V shed 5 bases and J shed 5 bases, with 23 bases lying between them. The CDR3 has 17 residues. Here the CDR3 DNA reads TGTGCCAGCAGCCGGCTTACGTCAGCACCGAAGGGAGATACGCAGTATTTT. Translation gives CASSRLTSAPKGDTQYF.

The V gene is TRBV11-2, the J gene TRBJ1-2; 7 bases fit TRBD1. The CDR3 length is 16 residues. Germline-derived CDR1 and CDR2 are SGHAT and FQNNGV. Unmatched junction bases numbered 13, after V lost 5 bases and J lost 4 bases. Here the CDR3 reads CASSPIQGRTVYGYTF. In DNA form, the CDR3 reads TGTGCCAGCAGCCCAATACAGGGGCGAACTGTCTATGGCTACACCTTC.

The J gene is TRBJ2-1, the V gene TRBV19, with D uncertain. CDR3 length: 14 residues. Germline V gene lookup returns CDR1 LNHDA and CDR2 SQIVND (reference sequence). Trimming left V 1 base short and J 6 bases short, with 10 bases between. The CDR3 is CASSIVEGSNEQFF. CDR3 nucleotide sequence: TGTGCCAGTAGTATAGTGGAAGGGTCCAATGAGCAGTTCTTC. Combining the CDR3 with reference TRBV19 and TRBJ2-1 gives the whole variable domain DGGITQSPKYLFRKEGQNVTLSCEQNLNHDAMYWYRQDPGQGLRLIYYSQIVNDFQKGDIAEGYSVSREKKESFPLTVTSAQKNPTAFYLCASSIVEGSNEQFFGPGTRLTVL.

This clone was observed a single time. The V gene is TRBV2, the J gene TRBJ2-7; 8 bases agree with TRBD1. This CDR3 has 12 residues. The V and J ends lost 6 bases and 5 bases, in that order; junction bases with no gene match: 3. Germline CDR1 reads SNHLY; CDR2 reads FYNNEI. CDR3 in DNA: TGTGCCAGCAGGACAGGGGACCACGAGCAGTACTTC. The encoded protein is CASRTGDHEQYF.

The V call is TRBV28, the J call TRBJ1-1, with D tentatively TRBD1 (5 bases). The V gene lost 8 bases and the J gene lost 10 bases, with 20 bases spanning the gap. This CDR3 is built from 13 residues. Germline CDR1 MDHEN, CDR2 SYDVKM. CDR3 protein: CASWTGAGGRAFF. The CDR3 region has the DNA TGTGCCAGCTGGACCGGGGCTGGGGGAAGAGCTTTCTTT.

The chain links TRBV30 to TRBJ2-1; perhaps TRBD2 as D (7 bases). CDR1 and CDR2 from the germline V gene are GTSNPN and SVGIG (reference sequence). V was trimmed by 0 bases and J by 9 bases, leaving 15 bases between them. The CDR3 runs to 14 residues. CDR3 bases: TGTGCCTGGAGTGTTACGGGGGGCTCAGGTGAGCAGTTCTTC. Its translation: CAWSVTGGSGEQFF.

The chain recombines TRBV4-3 with TRBJ2-2, with no clear D. Between the trimmed V and J ends, which lost 0 bases and 5 bases, there was a span of 4 bases. The germline V gene has CDR1 LGHNA and CDR2 YSLEER. The CDR3 covers 13 residues. The CDR3 region is CASSQDLTGELFF. The DNA for the CDR3 is TGCGCCAGCAGCCAAGATCTAACCGGGGAGCTGTTTTTT.

V usage is TRBV27 and J usage is TRBJ2-7; 10 bases match TRBD1. The CDR3 loop spans 17 amino acids. Germline V gene sequence: CDR1 MNHEY, CDR2 SMNVEV (reference sequence). V shed 0 bases and J 2 bases; nucleotides not matched to a gene: 7. The CDR3: CASSLSGGTGAAYEQYF. CDR3 nucleotide sequence: TGTGCCAGCAGTTTATCAGGAGGGACAGGGGCCGCCTACGAGCAGTACTTC.

The J gene is TRBJ2-1, the V gene TRBV11-2; the D gene could be TRBD1 or TRBD2 (5 bases each). CDR3 size: 15 residues. Germline V gene sequence: CDR1 SGHAT, CDR2 FQNNGV. The V end was cut by 3 bases, the J end by 7 bases, with 16 bases between. The CDR3 bases are TGTGCCAGCAGCTTCCCCTCCGGGGCCGTGAATGAGCAGTTCTTC. It codes for CASSFPSGAVNEQFF. Together with reference TRBV11-2 and TRBJ2-1, the CDR3 gives the full variable domain: EAGVAQSPRYKIIEKRQSVAFWCNPISGHATLYWYQQILGQGPKLLIQFQNNGVVDDSQLPKDRFSAERLKGVDSTLKIQPAKLEDSAVYLCASSFPSGAVNEQFFGPGTRLTVL.

V and J are TRBV5-1 and TRBJ2-7; 12 nucleotides agree with TRBD2. Trimming removed 4 bases from V and 5 bases from J; junction bases left unmatched: 7. The CDR3 consists of 15 residues. Germline CDR1 and CDR2: SGHRS and YFSETQ. The CDR3 loop reads CASSPTSGSINEQYF. The CDR3 nucleotides are TGCGCCAGCAGCCCGACTAGCGGGAGTATCAACGAGCAGTACTTC. Together with reference TRBV5-1 and TRBJ2-7, the CDR3 gives the full variable domain: KAGVTQTPRYLIKTRGQQVTLSCSPISGHRSVSWYQQTPGQGLQFLFEYFSETQRNKGNFPGRFSGRQFSNSRSEMNVSTLELGDSALYLCASSPTSGSINEQYFGPGTRLTVT.